This T cell receptor (beta chain) comes out of a study of Graves' ophthalmopathy and Graves' hyperthyroidism. The CDR3 extends over 11 amino acids. V lost 6 bases and J 7 bases, leaving 9 bases between the germline ends. CDR1 and CDR2 (germline): LGHDT, YNNKEL (reference sequence). Amplified TCR beta CDR3 regions were obtained using RNA transcripts as template. Second-round multiplex PCR came after first-round RT-PCR with HTBI primers. TCRdb re-called the multiplex PCR reads through MiXCR, storing one row per CDR3 protein. The sample yields 450,000 or so distinct CDR3 sequences, approximately 15% seen once. This clonotype was observed at least ten times.

The gene calls are TRBV3-1 and TRBJ1-1; no firm D call. Sequences were obtained from blood. The TCR was taken from a woman aged 25 to 39 with Graves' ophthalmopathy. DNA for the CDR3: TGTGCCAGCAGACAGACGGGTGAAGCTTTCTTT. Amino acid sequence: CASRQTGEAFF.